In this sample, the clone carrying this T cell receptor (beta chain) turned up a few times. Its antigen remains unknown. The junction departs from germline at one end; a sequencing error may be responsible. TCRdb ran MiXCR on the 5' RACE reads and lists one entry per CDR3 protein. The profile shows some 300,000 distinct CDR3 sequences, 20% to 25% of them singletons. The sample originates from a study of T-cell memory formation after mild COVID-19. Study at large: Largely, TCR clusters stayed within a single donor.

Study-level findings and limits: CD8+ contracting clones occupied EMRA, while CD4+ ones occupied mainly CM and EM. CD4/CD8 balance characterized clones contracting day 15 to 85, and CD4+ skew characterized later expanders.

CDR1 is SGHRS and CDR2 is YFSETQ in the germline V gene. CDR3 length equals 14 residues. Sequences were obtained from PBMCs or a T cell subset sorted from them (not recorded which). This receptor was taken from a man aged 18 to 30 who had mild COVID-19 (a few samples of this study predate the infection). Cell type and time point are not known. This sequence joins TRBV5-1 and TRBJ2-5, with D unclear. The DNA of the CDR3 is TGCGCCAGCAGATTGGGGATCAGTCAAGAGACCCAGTACTTC. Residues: CASRLGISQETQYF.